These 24 T cell receptor beta chains were all obtained from the same sample, sequenced in a study of cytomegalovirus exposure and HLA in healthy donors. Some clones are missing from TCRdb's copy, which holds only in-frame ones; the method was immunoSEQ multiplex PCR. Among roughly 56,000 clones listed, roughly 90% were seen once. Sample: PBMCs. These receptors were taken from a young woman in good health and CMV-seronegative.

V and J are TRBV21-1 and TRBJ2-1; the DNA was not compared with TRBD2, the D call given in the table. TRBV21-1 is a documented pseudogene. This CDR3 region has 18 residues. The CDR3 bases are TGTGCCAGTTGTCTTCACCCCGCGGGAGCGGGATCGGGGGGTAAGCAGTTCTTC. It yields the protein CASCLHPAGAGSGGKQFF.

This clone was found once. The chain uses TRBV5-6 and TRBJ2-2; D possibly corresponds to TRBD2 (6 bases). The length of the CDR3 is 14 residues. The germline CDR1 and CDR2 sequences are SGHDT and YYEEEE. Trimming pared 3 bases from V and 3 bases from J, leaving 9 bases between. The CDR3 region is CASSWGLYTGELFF. The CDR3, as DNA: TGTGCCAGCAGCTGGGGACTGTACACCGGGGAGCTGTTTTTT.

The chain links TRBV28 to TRBJ1-2, with TRBD1 as a possible D gene (6 bases). V was shortened by 10 bases and J by 5 bases, with 17 bases between the two germline ends. The germline CDR1 and CDR2 sequences are MDHEN and SYDVKM. CDR3 length equals 13 residues. The CDR3 region is CAIAPGGRYGYTF. The DNA for the CDR3 is TGTGCCATTGCGCCCGGGGGGCGATATGGCTACACCTTC.

This chain's CDR3 is CASRRWGGPEAFF. The CDR3, as DNA: TGTGCCAGCAGGCGCTGGGGAGGACCTGAAGCTTTCTTT. This chain connects TRBV6-6 to TRBJ1-1, with D hard to call. CDR3 size: 13 residues. Germline assignment: CDR1 MNHNY and CDR2 SVGAGI (reference sequence). The V and J ends lost 6 bases and 6 bases respectively, with 14 bases between them.

The rearrangement uses TRBV28 and TRBJ2-1; 9 bases match TRBD2. Germline V gives CDR1 MDHEN, CDR2 SYDVKM. Trimming cost V 4 bases and J 4 bases; bases outside gene matches: 11. The CDR3 extends over 17 amino acids. CDR3 loop: CASSSSSGRSRYNEQFF. In DNA, the CDR3 is TGTGCCAGCAGTTCCTCCAGCGGGAGGTCAAGGTACAATGAGCAGTTCTTC. Using reference TRBV28 and TRBJ2-1 for the parts outside the CDR3, the full variable domain is DVKVTQSSRYLVKRTGEKVFLECVQDMDHENMFWYRQDPGLGLRLIYFSYDVKMKEKGDIPEGYSVSREKKERFSLILESASTNQTSMYLCASSSSSGRSRYNEQFFGPGTRLTVL.

The V call is TRBV5-1, the J call TRBJ2-2; tentatively, D is TRBD1 (5 bases). The CDR3 covers 14 residues. With 4 bases removed from V and 2 bases from J, the gap between germline ends came to 9 bases. In germline, CDR1 is SGHRS, CDR2 YFSETQ. In DNA form, the CDR3 reads TGCGCCAGCAGCCCCGACAGCAACACCGGGGAGCTGTTTTTT. Encoded protein: CASSPDSNTGELFF.

The chain couples TRBV7-9 to TRBJ2-2, with D possibly being TRBD2 (6 bases). This CDR3 comprises 16 residues. Trimming took off 7 bases at V and 5 bases at J, with 20 bases between the two ends. Germline loops: CDR1 SEHNR, CDR2 FQNEAQ (reference sequence). CDR3 nucleotides: TGTGCCAGCAACGTCGGGACTCTCCCCCCAACCGGGGAGCTGTTTTTT. Translation: CASNVGTLPPTGELFF.

The V gene is TRBV7-8, the J gene TRBJ2-2; 16 bases are shared with TRBD2. The CDR3 covers 17 residues. V shed 7 bases, J shed 4 bases, and the junction held 6 bases outside the gene matches. Germline-derived CDR1 and CDR2 are SGHVS and FQNEAQ. The CDR3 protein is CASKGLAGGPVTGELFF. The CDR3 region has the DNA TGTGCCAGCAAGGGACTAGCGGGAGGGCCGGTCACCGGGGAGCTGTTTTTT.

V gene TRBV6-1 combines with J gene TRBJ2-7, with D maybe TRBD1 (6 bases). Trimming shortened V by 2 bases and J by 4 bases, and 21 bases separated the two germline ends. The CDR3 is made up of 17 amino acids. The germline V gene encodes CDR1 MNHNS and CDR2 SASEGT. DNA for the CDR3: TGTGCCAGCAGTGAATTAATGGACAGTAAAGGGGATTACGAGCAGTACTTC. Residues: CASSELMDSKGDYEQYF.

The rearrangement joins TRBV2 to TRBJ2-7; 9 nucleotides align to TRBD1. Per germline, CDR1 SNHLY and CDR2 FYNNEI. There are 15 residues in the CDR3. Trimming at V came to 6 bases and at J to 4 bases, leaving 10 bases not matched to a gene. The CDR3 region is CASRDRGAYSYEQYF. CDR3 DNA sequence: TGTGCCAGCAGAGACAGGGGGGCGTATTCGTACGAGCAGTACTTC.

The chain carries TRBV6-1 and TRBJ1-2; D ambiguous. V lost 11 bases and J 1 base, leaving 14 bases between the germline ends. Germline CDR1 and CDR2: MNHNS and SASEGT. This CDR3 comprises 13 residues. The CDR3 nucleotides read TGTGCCGCAAGGTCGGAGGGTAACTATGGCTACACCTTC. It codes for CAARSEGNYGYTF.

V usage is TRBV6-5 and J usage is TRBJ2-3; tentatively, D is TRBD2 (6 bases). The V gene lost 4 bases and the J gene lost 1 base, with 12 bases spanning the gap. The CDR3 spans 15 residues. Germline V gene data show CDR1 as MNHEY and CDR2 as SVGAGI. CDR3 DNA sequence: TGTGCCAGCAGTTGGTCGGGAGCTGGCACAGATACGCAGTATTTT. It codes for CASSWSGAGTDTQYF.

V is TRBV10-3 and J is TRBJ2-1, with TRBD2 matching over 7 bases. CDR3 size: 15 residues. The trim removed 8 bases at V and 0 bases at J, leaving 7 bases unmatched. Germline V gene lookup returns CDR1 ENHRY and CDR2 SYGVKD. The CDR3 protein is CAIRGSNTSYNEQFF. The CDR3 nucleotides are TGTGCCATCCGCGGGAGCAATACCTCCTACAATGAGCAGTTCTTC.

This clone was counted once. In nucleotides, the CDR3 is TGTGCCAGCAGTGCTAATAGCGGGAGGCCCGATTGGGAGCAGTACTTC. Its translation is CASSANSGRPDWEQYF. The chain employs TRBV27 and TRBJ2-7, with 10 nucleotides matching TRBD2. V shed 5 bases, J shed 7 bases, and the junction held 14 bases outside the gene matches. The CDR3 loop spans 16 amino acids. Germline loops: CDR1 MNHEY, CDR2 SMNVEV (reference sequence).

The rearrangement uses TRBV10-3 and TRBJ1-4, with 9 positions matching TRBD1. Per germline, CDR1 ENHRY and CDR2 SYGVKD. CDR3 length equals 15 residues. The J segment lost 6 bases and the V segment lost 6 bases, leaving 8 bases of the junction unmatched. For the CDR3, the DNA is TGTGCCATCAGCCCCGGGACAGGGATCGATGAAAAACTGTTTTTT. Translated, it gives CAISPGTGIDEKLFF.

The genes are TRBV5-5 and TRBJ1-4; the match to TRBD1 covers 8 bases. Per the germline V gene, CDR1 is SGHKS and CDR2 is YYEKEE (reference sequence). V trimming: 2 bases; J trimming: 0 bases; junction bases outside the gene matches: 3. CDR3 size: 16 residues. The CDR3 loop is CASSFNRGTTNEKLFF. The CDR3 bases are TGTGCCAGCAGCTTTAACAGGGGGACAACTAATGAAAAACTGTTTTTT.

The chain recombines TRBV6-5 with TRBJ1-1, with D possibly matching TRBD1 (5 bases). The CDR3 sequence is 13 residues long. Deletions cut 0 bases from V and 4 bases from J, with 6 bases between. The V gene's germline CDR1 is MNHEY and CDR2 SVGAGI. The CDR3 region is CASSYSGGTEAFF. The CDR3 DNA reads TGTGCCAGCAGTTACTCCGGGGGCACTGAAGCTTTCTTT.

The chain employs TRBV5-4 and TRBJ2-7; TRBD2 matches 7 bases. J lost 3 bases, V lost 5 bases, and 8 bases had no gene match. Germline-derived CDR1 and CDR2 are SGHNT and YYREEE (reference sequence). This CDR3 has 14 amino acids. The CDR3 bases are TGTGCCAGCAGTCCCTCAGCGGGGAGCTACGAGCAGTACTTC. This sequence encodes CASSPSAGSYEQYF.

The chain links TRBV5-4 to TRBJ2-7, with a weak D call TRBD1 (6 bases). Germline V CDR1 and CDR2: SGHNT, YYREEE (reference sequence). This CDR3 has 14 amino acids. The V and J ends lost 9 bases and 3 bases respectively, with 19 bases between them. The CDR3 spells CATHFQGKGYEQYF. The CDR3 bases are TGTGCCACACATTTTCAGGGGAAGGGCTACGAGCAGTACTTC. The full variable domain, in which reference TRBV5-4 and TRBJ2-7 provide the parts outside the CDR3, is ETGVTQSPTHLIKTRGQQVTLRCSSQSGHNTVSWYQQALGQGPQFIFQYYREEENGRGNFPPRFSGLQFPNYSSELNVNALELDDSALYLCATHFQGKGYEQYFGPGTRLTVT.

The J gene is TRBJ2-1, the V gene TRBV30, with D perhaps TRBD2 (6 bases). The CDR3 is made up of 16 amino acids. V shed 2 bases and J shed 6 bases, with 20 bases lying between them. The germline V gene encodes CDR1 GTSNPN and CDR2 SVGIG (reference sequence). The CDR3 nucleotides read TGTGCCTGGAGTCGCCTTGGGGGGAGTAGGGTCAATGAGCAGTTCTTC. As protein: CAWSRLGGSRVNEQFF.

V is TRBV6-5 and J is TRBJ2-2, with 8 bases identical to TRBD1. The germline CDR1 and CDR2 sequences are MNHEY and SVGAGI. Trimming took 4 bases from V and 3 from J; bases not matched to a gene: 7. The CDR3 contains 16 residues. Here the CDR3 reads CASSSIGDRHTGELFF. For the CDR3, the DNA is TGTGCCAGCAGTTCCATTGGGGACAGGCACACCGGGGAGCTGTTTTTT.

The chain recombines TRBV28 with TRBJ1-4; D is uncertain. The CDR3 consists of 16 residues. Trimming left V 2 bases short and J 4 bases short, with 14 bases between. CDR1 MDHEN and CDR2 SYDVKM come from the germline V gene. CDR3 in amino acids: CASSLIARSGNEKLFF. DNA of the CDR3: TGTGCCAGCAGTTTAATCGCTCGTAGTGGTAATGAAAAACTGTTTTTT.

This rearrangement joins TRBV10-2 to TRBJ2-4; tentative D call: TRBD1 (6 bases). The germline V and J ends were trimmed by 10 bases and 3 bases, with 13 bases remaining between them. Germline V lookup: CDR1 WSHSY, CDR2 SAAADI. The CDR3 covers 13 residues. The CDR3 DNA is TGCGCCACCGGCCAGGGGAACAAAAACATTCAGTACTTC. This encodes CATGQGNKNIQYF.

The chain has TRBV9 and TRBJ2-3; tentative D call: TRBD2 (6 bases). Looked up from germline, CDR1 is SGDLS and CDR2 is YYNGEE. V was pared by 0 bases and J by 0 bases, with 20 bases between. The CDR3 spans 19 residues. The CDR3 here is CASSVGAGSSSLSTDTQYF. The CDR3 bases are TGTGCCAGCAGCGTAGGTGCGGGGAGCTCCTCGCTCAGCACAGATACGCAGTATTTT.